The clone carrying this T cell receptor (beta chain) showed up many times. The germline CDR1 and CDR2 sequences are SGHTA and FQGNSA. CDR3 size: 16 residues. V dropped 1 base and J dropped 2; count of bases not matched to a gene: 7. Uncontrolled infection, other autoimmune disease, pregnancy or lactation led to exclusion. Used for diagnoses were clinical symptoms, serum thyroxine and TRAb, thyroid ultrasound and orbital computed tomography. TCR beta CDR3 sequences were amplified from RNA transcripts. When the TCR CDR3 underwent first-round RT-PCR, the HTBI primer set was used. MiXCR, run by TCRdb on the multiplex PCR reads, gives a single entry per CDR3 protein. The sample records approximately 630,000 distinct CDR3 sequences, about 17% being singletons. This entry is derived from a study of T cells in Graves' hyperthyroidism and ophthalmopathy.

Input material: blood. The V and J genes are TRBV7-2 and TRBJ2-7; TRBD1 aligns across 8 bases. This sequence originates from a woman aged 30 to 39 with Graves' hyperthyroidism. In DNA form, the CDR3 reads TGTGCCAGCAGCTTAGTTCCCGGACAGGGCACCTACGAGCAGTACTTC. Its translation: CASSLVPGQGTYEQYF.